This TCR beta chain was sequenced in a study of shared clonotypes between healthy human individuals. Study background: A couple of women and a few men aged 18 to 49 served as donors.

V lost 9 bases and J 3 bases, leaving 14 bases between the germline ends. This CDR3 has 13 residues. The V gene's germline CDR1 is MDHEN and CDR2 SYDVKM. Method: immunoSEQ multiplex PCR; TCRdb's copy keeps in-frame clones and lacks some. The sample includes about 2.3 million clones, approximately 90% of them seen just once. With respect to this clone: No antigen is known for it.

Study-level points and caveats: The represented genetic and exposure-history diversity was limited by the small number of donors.

This sequence was found in a man aged 18 to 30 in good health. Some clones in this sample may be carry-over from other donors' samples. The rearrangement joins TRBV28 to TRBJ1-2; D call uncertain. The specimen sequenced was naive CD4+ T cells from PBMCs. Subset indicated: CD45RA+ positively selected. The CDR3 DNA is TGTGCCAGAGAGGGCTGGTTGGACTATGGCTACACCTTC. Translated, it gives CAREGWLDYGYTF.